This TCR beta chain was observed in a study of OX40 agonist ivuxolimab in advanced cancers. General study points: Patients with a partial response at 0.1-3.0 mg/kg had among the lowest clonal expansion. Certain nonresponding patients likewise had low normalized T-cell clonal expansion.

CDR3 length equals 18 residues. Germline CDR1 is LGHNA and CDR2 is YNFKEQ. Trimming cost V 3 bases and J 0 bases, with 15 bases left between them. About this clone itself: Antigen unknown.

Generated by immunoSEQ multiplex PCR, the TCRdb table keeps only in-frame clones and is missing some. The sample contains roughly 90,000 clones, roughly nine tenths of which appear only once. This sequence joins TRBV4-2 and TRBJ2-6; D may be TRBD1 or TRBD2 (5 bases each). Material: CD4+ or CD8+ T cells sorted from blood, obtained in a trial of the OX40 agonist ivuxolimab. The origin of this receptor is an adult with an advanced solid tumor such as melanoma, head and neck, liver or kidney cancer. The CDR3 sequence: CASSQGVYPLSGANVLTF. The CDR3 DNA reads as TGTGCCAGCAGCCAGGGGGTATACCCCCTCTCTGGGGCCAACGTCCTGACTTTC.